A single sample is the source of the 29 T cell receptor beta chains below, sequenced in a study of vaccination effects on CD4 cells after COVID-19. Repertoires were generated with immunoSEQ multiplex PCR, while TCRdb's copy carries only in-frame clones and drops some. The data contain tens of thousands of clones, roughly 75% of them singletons. The culture ran for around nine days, and then CD4+ T cells were isolated. Either the BNT162b2 or mRNA-1273 vaccine was given to participants in two doses. Antigens of these TCRs are unknown. The sample in question was CD4+ T cells from PBMCs cultured without peptide, obtained after COVID-19 vaccination. The receptor set was obtained from a human donor who received a COVID-19 vaccine.

The gene calls are TRBV29-1 and TRBJ1-4; 10 nucleotides agree with TRBD1. The CDR3 covers 13 residues. Trimming cost V 4 bases and J 8 bases; bases outside gene matches: 4. The germline gives CDR1 SQVTM, CDR2 ANQGSEA. The CDR3 here is CSVAGQGGEKLFF. CDR3 DNA sequence: TGCAGCGTTGCAGGACAGGGGGGAGAAAAACTGTTTTTT. The full variable domain, completed using reference TRBV29-1 and TRBJ1-4, is SAVISQKPSRDICQRGTSLTIQCQVDSQVTMMFWYRQQPGQSLTLIATANQGSEATYESGFVIDKFPISRPNLTFSTLTVSNMSPEDSSIYLCSVAGQGGEKLFFGSGTQLSVL.

This chain links TRBV12-3 or TRBV12-4 with TRBJ2-3; no reliable D call. V was shortened by 6 bases and J by 1 base, with 5 bases between the two germline ends. The CDR3 contains 12 residues. The CDR3 DNA reads as TGTGCCAGCAGCCCAGGCACAGATACGCAGTATTTT. Protein product: CASSPGTDTQYF.

The chain is built from TRBV11-3 and TRBJ2-5; a possible D gene is TRBD2 (6 bases). CDR1 and CDR2 from the germline V gene are SGHNT and YENEEA. The V gene lost 2 bases and the J gene lost 5 bases, with 15 bases spanning the gap. The CDR3 has 15 amino acids. The CDR3: CASSLSTGDGETQYF. CDR3 nucleotide sequence: TGTGCCAGCAGCTTATCGACGGGGGATGGGGAGACCCAGTACTTC.

This clone appeared a single time. V and J are TRBV5-5 and TRBJ1-1; a weak D match, TRBD1 (6 bases). The CDR3 extends over 14 amino acids. In germline, CDR1 is SGHKS, CDR2 YYEKEE (reference sequence). Between the trimmed V and J ends, which lost 4 bases and 4 bases, there was a span of 14 bases. The CDR3 region has the DNA TGTGCCAGCAGCATAGGGGGGTTGGGCACTGAAGCTTTCTTT. It specifies CASSIGGLGTEAFF.

The chain uses TRBV6-5 and TRBJ1-2; D ambiguous. The CDR3 contains 13 residues. Per the germline V gene, CDR1 is MNHEY and CDR2 is SVGAGI. With 11 bases removed from V and 5 bases from J, the gap between germline ends came to 18 bases. This CDR3 is CAFRRAGDYGYTF. Written as DNA, the CDR3 is TGTGCCTTTAGGAGGGCAGGAGATTATGGCTACACCTTC.

The rearrangement joins TRBV4-3 to TRBJ1-4; D is uncertain. This CDR3 region has 15 residues. CDR1 and CDR2 from the germline V gene are LGHNA and YSLEER. V was pared by 1 base and J by 7 bases, with 13 bases between. The CDR3 reads CASSQVYGDGEKLFF. DNA for the CDR3: TGCGCCAGCAGCCAAGTATACGGGGATGGTGAAAAACTGTTTTTT.

This clone was seen only once. V and J are TRBV3-1 (or the pseudogene TRBV3-2) and TRBJ1-6, with D maybe TRBD1 (5 bases). The germline V gene has CDR1 LGHDT and CDR2 YNNKEL (reference sequence). Trimming removed 1 base at V and 10 bases at J, with 11 bases between. The CDR3 is 14 residues long. CDR3 nucleotides: TGTGCCAGCAGCCAAGTGGGGGGTAACTCACCCCTCCACTTT. It is translated as CASSQVGGNSPLHF.

This chain links TRBV18 with TRBJ2-5, with 8 bases fitting TRBD1. Germline values: CDR1 KGHSH, CDR2 LQKENI. The trim removed 5 bases at V and 2 bases at J, leaving 7 bases unmatched. The CDR3 runs to 15 residues. The CDR3 reads CASSSSGGSQETQYF. The CDR3 DNA sequence: TGTGCCAGCTCATCATCAGGGGGCTCACAAGAGACCCAGTACTTC.

V gene TRBV12-5 combines with J gene TRBJ1-6; 8 bases agree with TRBD1. This CDR3 has 18 amino acids. From germline, CDR1 is LGHNT and CDR2 FRNRAP. After removal of 0 bases from V and 2 bases from J, the junction contained 6 bases not matched to a gene. The CDR3 nucleotides are TGTGCTAGTGGTTTGGTACTATCGACAGGGGCCTATAATTCACCCCTCCACTTT. Its protein product is CASGLVLSTGAYNSPLHF.

This chain joins TRBV3-1 (or the pseudogene TRBV3-2) and TRBJ1-4; D gene uncertain. The V end was cut by 1 base, the J end by 7 bases, with 10 bases between. Germline V gene data show CDR1 as LGHDT and CDR2 as YNNKEL (reference sequence). The CDR3 runs 14 residues. The CDR3 loop reads CASSQVAYSEKLFF. In nucleotides, the CDR3 is TGTGCCAGCAGCCAAGTGGCGTACAGTGAAAAACTGTTTTTT.

The rearrangement uses TRBV6-5 and TRBJ1-1; D gene unclear. Germline V gene lookup returns CDR1 MNHEY and CDR2 SVGAGI. This CDR3 has 13 residues. V gave up 7 bases and J gave up 9 bases, with 18 bases separating them. CDR3 nucleotide sequence: TGTGCCAGCACCCCAAGGGCGGACGGAAAAGCTTTCTTT. It codes for CASTPRADGKAFF.

As to this clone: Other DNA sequences within the sample encode an identical CDR3. The chain recombines TRBV30 with TRBJ2-5, with D uncertain. The germline V gene encodes CDR1 GTSNPN and CDR2 SVGIG (reference sequence). V was clipped by 0 bases and J by 1 base, with 0 bases between them. CDR3 length: 11 residues. DNA of the CDR3: TGTGCCTGGAGTGTCCAAGAGACCCAGTACTTC. Translation gives CAWSVQETQYF.

The gene calls are TRBV7-3 and TRBJ2-3; 8 nucleotides line up with TRBD2. The ends lost 4 bases at V and 4 bases at J; junction bases unmatched: 4. Germline V gene lookup returns CDR1 SGHTA and CDR2 FQGTGA. This CDR3 comprises 14 residues. The CDR3 sequence is CASSSKRGSDTQYF. CDR3 DNA sequence: TGTGCCAGCAGCTCGAAGCGGGGGTCAGATACGCAGTATTTT.

The V call is TRBV12-5, the J call TRBJ1-3; D is perhaps TRBD1 (5 bases). The germline V gene has CDR1 LGHNT and CDR2 FRNRAP. This CDR3 is built from 15 residues. Between the trimmed V and J ends, which lost 5 bases and 2 bases, there was a span of 13 bases. The CDR3 is CASGPRSGAGNTIYF. The CDR3 coding sequence is TGTGCTAGTGGTCCCCGTTCGGGGGCTGGAAACACCATATATTTT. Filled out from reference TRBV12-5 and TRBJ1-3, the complete variable domain reads DARVTQTPRHKVTEMGQEVTMRCQPILGHNTVFWYRQTMMQGLELLAYFRNRAPLDDSGMPKDRFSAEMPDATLATLKIQPSEPRDSAVYFCASGPRSGAGNTIYFGEGSWLTVV.

The V gene is TRBV10-1, the J gene TRBJ1-5; D not certain. The germline gives CDR1 WNHNN, CDR2 SYGVQD (reference sequence). V dropped 5 bases and J dropped 0 bases, with 5 bases sitting between them. The CDR3 consists of 13 residues. The CDR3 DNA follows: TGCGCCAGCAGTCTTGATAGCAATCAGCCCCAGCATTTT. Protein product: CASSLDSNQPQHF.

The chain links TRBV11-1 to TRBJ1-1; D is ambiguous. Trimming shortened V by 0 bases and J by 6 bases, and 8 bases separated the two germline ends. This CDR3 contains 13 residues. From germline, CDR1 is SGHAT and CDR2 FQDESV (reference sequence). The CDR3 sequence: CASSLAEFAEAFF. The CDR3, as DNA: TGTGCCAGCAGCTTAGCGGAATTCGCTGAAGCTTTCTTT. Using reference TRBV11-1 and TRBJ1-1 for the parts outside the CDR3, the full variable domain is EAEVAQSPRYKITEKSQAVAFWCDPISGHATLYWYRQILGQGPELLVQFQDESVVDDSQLPKDRFSAERLKGVDSTLKIQPAELGDSAMYLCASSLAEFAEAFFGQGTRLTVV.

CDR3 nucleotides: TGTGCCAGCAGTGAAAGACAGGGGCTCGAGCAGTACGTC. As protein: CASSERQGLEQYV. The chain carries TRBV6-1 and TRBJ2-7; 8 bases match TRBD1. V was clipped by 2 bases and J by 6 bases; unmatched bases: 3. There are 13 residues in the CDR3. CDR1 is MNHNS, CDR2 SASEGT, per germline.

This chain joins TRBV6-4 and TRBJ1-2; D unresolved. The CDR3 length is 12 residues. The V end lost 0 bases, the J end lost 7 bases, and 6 bases lay between the germline ends. The V gene's germline CDR1 is MRHNA and CDR2 SNTAGT. In nucleotides, the CDR3 is TGTGCCAGCAGTGACTCGAAGGGTGGCTACACCTTC. Protein product: CASSDSKGGYTF.

The V and J genes are TRBV6-5 and TRBJ1-4; tentative D call: TRBD1 (6 bases). The CDR3 is made up of 13 amino acids. The germline CDR1 and CDR2 sequences are MNHEY and SVGAGI. Trimming removed 6 bases at V and 8 bases at J, with 13 bases between. In DNA, the CDR3 is TGTGCCAGCAGACGCGACAGGAGGGAAAAACTGTTTTTT. Amino acid sequence: CASRRDRREKLFF.

The chain couples TRBV30 to TRBJ1-4, with a tentative D call TRBD1 (5 bases). V was shortened by 2 bases and J by 5 bases, with 18 bases between the two germline ends. The CDR3 sequence is 16 residues long. Germline V CDR1 and CDR2: GTSNPN, SVGIG (reference sequence). CDR3 sequence (DNA): TGTGCCTGGAGTACCCTTGGTCGAGCAGGGAATGAAAAACTGTTTTTT. It codes for CAWSTLGRAGNEKLFF.

The chain employs TRBV6-5 and TRBJ2-2; D might be TRBD2 (6 bases). The CDR3 is 14 amino acids. Trimming took off 6 bases at V and 6 bases at J, with 14 bases between the two ends. Germline CDR1 and CDR2: MNHEY and SVGAGI. CDR3 sequence (DNA): TGTGCCAGCAGGCCATTGGGGGGTCCCGGGGAGCTGTTTTTT. Its translation is CASRPLGGPGELFF.

This chain connects TRBV19 to TRBJ2-2; 13 bases align to TRBD2. The CDR3 length is 17 residues. V gave up 3 bases and J gave up 6 bases; unmatched junction bases: 7. Germline V lookup: CDR1 LNHDA, CDR2 SQIVND (reference sequence). The CDR3, as DNA: TGTGCCAGTAGTATCACTAGCGGGGGGGCCTTTCCCGGGGAGCTGTTTTTT. Translated, it gives CASSITSGGAFPGELFF. The full variable domain, rest sourced from reference TRBV19 and TRBJ2-2, is DGGITQSPKYLFRKEGQNVTLSCEQNLNHDAMYWYRQDPGQGLRLIYYSQIVNDFQKGDIAEGYSVSREKKESFPLTVTSAQKNPTAFYLCASSITSGGAFPGELFFGEGSRLTVL.

This chain connects TRBV27 to TRBJ2-2; the match to TRBD1 covers 10 bases. Looked up from germline, CDR1 is MNHEY and CDR2 is SMNVEV (reference sequence). J gave up 0 bases and V 3 bases, and 1 base lay outside the gene matches. The CDR3 loop spans 16 amino acids. CDR3 nucleotide sequence: TGTGCCAGCAGTTTCGGACAGGGGGCGAACACCGGGGAGCTGTTTTTT. This gives the protein CASSFGQGANTGELFF.

The chain carries TRBV24-1 and TRBJ2-3; D ambiguous. Trimming left V 4 bases short and J 2 bases short, with 9 bases between. The CDR3 has 14 residues. Looked up from germline, CDR1 is KGHDR and CDR2 is SFDVKD. The CDR3 nucleotides read TGTGCCACCAGTGACTCCAGGTCCACAGATACGCAGTATTTT. Translating gives CATSDSRSTDTQYF.

The genes are TRBV18 and TRBJ1-3; D unresolved. Per germline, CDR1 KGHSH and CDR2 LQKENI. The CDR3 is 17 residues long. Between the trimmed V and J ends, which lost 3 bases and 0 bases, there was a span of 15 bases. The CDR3 region is CASSPNPQSSSGNTIYF. CDR3 DNA: TGTGCCAGCTCACCCAACCCTCAGAGCAGCTCTGGAAACACCATATATTTT.

This clone turned up a few times. V is TRBV2 and J is TRBJ1-1; D unclear. The germline V gene has CDR1 SNHLY and CDR2 FYNNEI. The CDR3 has 13 residues. Trimming removed 5 bases from V and 6 bases from J, with 13 bases in between. The CDR3: CASSYTRTPEAFF. The CDR3 DNA sequence: TGTGCCAGCAGTTATACCAGGACGCCTGAAGCTTTCTTT.

The chain has TRBV6-5 and TRBJ2-4; the D is unclear. Trimming took off 1 base at V and 0 bases at J, with 4 bases between the two ends. CDR1 MNHEY and CDR2 SVGAGI come from the germline V gene. The CDR3 extends over 14 amino acids. CDR3 DNA sequence: TGTGCCAGCAGTTACTGGGGAGCCAAAAACATTCAGTACTTC. It encodes CASSYWGAKNIQYF.

The CDR3 loop reads CASSQPNTGSAFF. The CDR3 DNA reads TGTGCCAGCAGTCAACCTAACACAGGGTCGGCTTTCTTT. The chain carries TRBV6-5 and TRBJ1-1; D is perhaps TRBD1 (6 bases). Trimming shortened V by 5 bases and J by 11 bases, and 18 bases separated the two germline ends. There are 13 residues in the CDR3. Per germline, CDR1 MNHEY and CDR2 SVGAGI.

A note on this clone: The junction departs from germline at one end; a sequencing error may be responsible. The chain recombines TRBV4-1 with TRBJ1-2; D not resolved. Germline V gene data show CDR1 as MGHRA and CDR2 as YSYEKL. This CDR3 is 19 amino acids long. CDR3 region: CASSQDLFGISRARAVLPF. CDR3 DNA sequence: TGCGCCAGCAGCCAAGATCTGTTCGGAATTTCCCGGGCCCGGGCAGTCTTACCCTTC.